This is a list of T cell receptor beta chains from one sample in a study of blood T cell repertoires in COVID-19. Only in-frame clones appear in the TCRdb table, and some are missing; sequencing was by immunoSEQ multiplex PCR. The sample yields about 200,000 clones, roughly nine tenths seen once. The specimen sequenced was peripheral blood. The receptors stem from a man aged 55 to 70 with active or convalescent COVID-19. Each CDR3 is given with its conserved first and last residue. The order of the fields is CDR3 length, V gene, CDR3 protein.

>16|TRBV27
CASSLSSPQGREKLFF
>13|TRBV29-1
CSAKTGITYGYTF
>13|TRBV24-1
CATSAQGSGELFF
>15|TRBV5-4
CASKPAGKLADTQYF
>14|TRBV2
CASRTGATNTEAFF
>13|TRBV19
CASTSGQGDGYTF
>14|TRBV9
CASSRRQGQETQYF
>16|TRBV11-2
CASSSRRGGFTGELFF
>14|TRBV7-9
CASTPGQGEEKLFF
>15|TRBV6-5
CASSPRQGGLYEQFF
>12|TRBV29-1
CSVEDTTYEQYF
>13|TRBV6-5
CASRPTGAYGYTF
>16|TRBV28
CASSLRGGLSNQPQHF
>13|TRBV29-1
CSVDRGGVETQYF
>14|TRBV5-1
CASSPLGDTAGYTF
>15|TRBV5-4
CASSPGGRGELEQYF
>14|TRBV5-1
CASSFRGQLDEQYF
>15|TRBV19
CASSIPAGLTDTQYF
>16|TRBV7-3
CASRTDLSSGANVLTF
>13|TRBV4-1
CASSRDRGETQYF
>13|TRBV6-5
CASRRGQSEGAFF
>11|TRBV3-1/TRBV3-2
CASSQEREQYF
>14|TRBV7-3
CASSLGQGEGGYTF
>14|TRBV3-1/TRBV3-2
CASTLGTSDNEQFF
>14|TRBV6-5
CASKWRQGADTQYF
>14|TRBV5-5
CASSLVGVDEKLFF
>13|TRBV13
CASSPTGTGEQYF
>16|TRBV4-1
CASSLVAGGRSYEQYF
>14|TRBV12-5
CASGFSGGAHGYTF
>15|TRBV7-3
CASSLTGGGYNEQFF
>17|TRBV6-2/TRBV6-3
CASSHLESFSRGGKLFF
>15|TRBV5-1
CASSFRDSPYNEQFF
>15|TRBV5-1
CASSPTGKSGNTIYF
>17|TRBV27
CASSFSQGHSNTGELFF
>13|TRBV5-1
CASSLAGYSEAFF
>14|TRBV21-1
CASNSPGGRSGYTF
>12|TRBV29-1
CSVEDRAYGYTF